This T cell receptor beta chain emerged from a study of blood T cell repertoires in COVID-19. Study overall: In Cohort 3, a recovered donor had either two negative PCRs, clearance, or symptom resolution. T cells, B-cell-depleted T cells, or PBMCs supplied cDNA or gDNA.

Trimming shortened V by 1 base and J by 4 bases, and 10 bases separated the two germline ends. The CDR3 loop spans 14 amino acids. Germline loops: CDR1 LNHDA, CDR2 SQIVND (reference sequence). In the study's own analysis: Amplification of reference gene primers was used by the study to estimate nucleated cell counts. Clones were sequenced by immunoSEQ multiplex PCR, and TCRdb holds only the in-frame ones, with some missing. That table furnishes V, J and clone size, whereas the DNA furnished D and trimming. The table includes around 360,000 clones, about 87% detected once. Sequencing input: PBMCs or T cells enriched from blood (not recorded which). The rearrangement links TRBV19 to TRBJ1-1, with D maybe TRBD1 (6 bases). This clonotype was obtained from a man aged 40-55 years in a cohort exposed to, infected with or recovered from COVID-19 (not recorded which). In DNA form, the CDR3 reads TGTGCCAGTAGTATAGGCACAGGGTCCACTGAAGCTTTCTTT. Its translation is CASSIGTGSTEAFF.